This record concerns one T cell receptor beta chain sequence. V lost 6 bases, J lost 7 bases, and 6 bases stayed unmatched. This CDR3 contains 13 residues. Looked up from germline, CDR1 is GTSNPN and CDR2 is SVGIG (reference sequence). The record originates from a study of blood T cell repertoires in COVID-19. Study context: Specimens from acute and convalescent COVID-19 originated in the United States, Italy and Spain. The analysed material was cDNA or gDNA that came from T cells, B-cell-depleted T cells, or PBMCs.

Authors' processing steps: Reference gene primer amplification yielded estimated nucleated cell counts. The table came from immunoSEQ multiplex PCR; TCRdb's copy has only in-frame clones and leaves some out. That table is the source of V, J and clone size, and D and trimming were worked out from the DNA. The table has under 250,000 clones, about 78% seen once. Source material: peripheral blood. The chain joins TRBV30 to TRBJ1-6, with TRBD1 identical over 7 bases. This TCR came from a woman aged 70-85 years with acute or convalescent COVID-19. The CDR3 protein is CACQGGQNSPLHF. The CDR3 nucleotides are TGTGCCTGCCAAGGGGGACAGAATTCACCCCTCCACTTT.